These 8 T cell receptor beta chains share one sample of origin, sequenced in a study of T cell changes during pregnancy in multiple sclerosis. Clones were read by immunoSEQ multiplex PCR, and TCRdb kept only the in-frame ones, dropping some. Among about 24,000 clones listed, 90% were seen once. The sample here was CD8+ T cells from peripheral blood mononuclear cells, taken in the third trimester of pregnancy. The receptor set was obtained from a female donor in good health, enrolled as a control in a pregnancy study.

V and J are TRBV27 and TRBJ2-1; 10 bases align to TRBD1. With V trimmed by 8 bases and J by 1 base, 14 bases remained unmatched. From germline, CDR1 is MNHEY and CDR2 SMNVEV (reference sequence). This CDR3 is 18 amino acids long. CDR3 in amino acids: CASHTGTGAIPSYNEQFF. In DNA, the CDR3 is TGTGCCAGCCATACCGGGACAGGGGCAATCCCATCCTACAATGAGCAGTTCTTC.

The CDR3 protein is CASRNPVNYGYTF. The CDR3 bases are TGTGCCAGCAGAAATCCGGTGAACTATGGCTACACCTTC. V usage is TRBV2 and J usage is TRBJ1-2; no firm D call. The germline V and J ends were trimmed by 6 bases and 2 bases, with 10 bases remaining between them. Per the germline V gene, CDR1 is SNHLY and CDR2 is FYNNEI. This CDR3 spans 13 amino acids.

This clone came up once. In DNA form, the CDR3 reads TGTGCCAGCAGACCCTCGACAGGGATAGCCAAGAATGAGCAGTTCTTC. It specifies CASRPSTGIAKNEQFF. This chain links TRBV7-9 with TRBJ2-1; 7 bases line up with TRBD1. In germline, CDR1 is SEHNR, CDR2 FQNEAQ (reference sequence). V shed 6 bases, J shed 7 bases, and the junction held 15 bases outside the gene matches. The CDR3 runs 16 residues.

The J gene is TRBJ2-5, the V gene TRBV28; 16 positions agree with TRBD2. CDR1 is MDHEN, CDR2 SYDVKM, per germline. The CDR3 runs 17 residues. With 0 bases clipped from V and 4 bases from J, the junction kept 2 bases outside the gene matches. As DNA, the CDR3 is TGTGCCAGCAGTTTATGGGGACTAGCGGGAGGGAGAGAGACCCAGTACTTC. Its translation: CASSLWGLAGGRETQYF.

The gene calls are TRBV2 and TRBJ2-6; no reliable D call. The germline V gene encodes CDR1 SNHLY and CDR2 FYNNEI. CDR3 length: 15 residues. Trimming removed 2 bases at V and 2 bases at J, with 7 bases between. The CDR3 DNA is TGTGCCAGCAGTGAAAGACTGGCTGGGGCCAACGTCCTGACTTTC. This encodes CASSERLAGANVLTF.

The rearrangement joins TRBV30 to TRBJ1-1; D might be TRBD1 (5 bases). This CDR3 comprises 11 residues. The ends were cut back, 5 bases at V and 8 bases at J, with 12 bases in the middle. In germline, CDR1 is GTSNPN, CDR2 SVGIG (reference sequence). The CDR3 DNA follows: TGTGCCTGGGGAGGGGCCGGGGAAGCTTTCTTT. Amino acids: CAWGGAGEAFF.

The gene calls are TRBV2 and TRBJ2-7; 10 bases are shared with TRBD1. The germline V gene has CDR1 SNHLY and CDR2 FYNNEI. Trimming removed 6 bases from V and 4 bases from J; junction bases left unmatched: 3. This CDR3 comprises 13 residues. The CDR3 spells CASRADRGYEQYF. Written as DNA, the CDR3 is TGTGCCAGCAGGGCGGACAGGGGGTACGAGCAGTACTTC.

The rearrangement links TRBV27 to TRBJ2-7, with 8 nucleotides matching TRBD2. The junction had 4 bases not matched to a gene; V was cut back by 3 bases and J by 3 bases. CDR1 and CDR2 from the germline V gene are MNHEY and SMNVEV (reference sequence). The CDR3 covers 14 residues. In DNA, the CDR3 is TGTGCCAGCAGTTTCCGCGCGGGAGGCTACGAGCAGTACTTC. It is translated as CASSFRAGGYEQYF.